This entry lists 13 T cell receptor beta chains sequenced from one sample in a study of blood T cell repertoires in COVID-19. Sequencing used immunoSEQ multiplex PCR; TCRdb keeps in-frame clones, though not all of them. The data contain around 250,000 clones, about 82% of them seen just once; the ten biggest clones take up 5.1%. What was sequenced was peripheral blood. All receptors derive from a man aged 50 or older with active or convalescent COVID-19.

The chain has TRBV28 and TRBJ2-4; 9 bases line up with TRBD2. The ends lost 6 bases at V and 7 bases at J; junction bases unmatched: 13. The germline CDR1 and CDR2 sequences are MDHEN and SYDVKM. This CDR3 has 16 residues. The DNA for the CDR3 is TGTGCCAGCAGCCTTCTGCGGGAGGGCCTGGGGAACATTCAGTACTTC. Protein sequence: CASSLLREGLGNIQYF.

The genes are TRBV4-2 and TRBJ2-1, with D perhaps TRBD2 (5 bases). This CDR3 is built from 15 residues. CDR1 and CDR2 (germline): LGHNA, YNFKEQ. The V and J ends lost 0 bases and 9 bases respectively, with 15 bases between them. CDR3 DNA: TGTGCCAGCAGCCAAGATATACGGGGAGTTGTTGAGCAGTTCTTC. Translating gives CASSQDIRGVVEQFF.

The rearrangement uses TRBV12-3 or TRBV12-4 and TRBJ2-1, with D perhaps TRBD2 (5 bases). This CDR3 has 11 amino acids. The V end was cut by 6 bases, the J end by 8 bases, with 8 bases between. CDR3 coding DNA: TGTGCCAGCAGGAGGACTTATGAGCAGTTCTTC. Encoded protein: CASRRTYEQFF.

The chain is built from TRBV9 and TRBJ1-3; D is unclear. V lost 0 bases to trimming and J lost 0 bases, with 13 bases between them. The V gene's germline CDR1 is SGDLS and CDR2 YYNGEE. The CDR3 runs to 17 residues. The CDR3 nucleotides read TGTGCCAGCAGCGTAGAGTTGTACTCAAGCTCTGGAAACACCATATATTTT. Its protein is CASSVELYSSSGNTIYF.

V and J are TRBV7-3 and TRBJ1-5; 7 bases map to TRBD1. This CDR3 comprises 17 residues. Germline V gene data show CDR1 as SGHTA and CDR2 as FQGTGA. The J segment lost 0 bases and the V segment lost 1 base, leaving 6 bases of the junction unmatched. The CDR3 is CASSLRTGSYSNQPQHF. DNA of the CDR3: TGTGCCAGCAGCTTAAGGACAGGTTCGTATAGCAATCAGCCCCAGCATTTT.

The CDR3 loop is CASRGGQGRSGANVLTF. Written as DNA, the CDR3 is TGCGCCAGCAGGGGGGGACAGGGACGGTCTGGGGCCAACGTCCTGACTTTC. This chain connects TRBV5-1 to TRBJ2-6; 9 nucleotides line up with TRBD1. This CDR3 is 17 amino acids long. With V trimmed by 5 bases and J by 1 base, 7 bases remained unmatched. Germline lookup yields CDR1 SGHRS and CDR2 YFSETQ.

The J gene is TRBJ1-1, the V gene TRBV7-8; D possibly corresponds to TRBD1 (5 bases). Germline CDR1 and CDR2: SGHVS and FQNEAQ. Trimming removed 1 base from V and 1 base from J, with 7 bases in between. This CDR3 spans 14 amino acids. The CDR3 DNA reads TGTGCCAGCAGCTTAGTGCAGGGGAACACTGAAGCTTTCTTT. Residues: CASSLVQGNTEAFF.

V usage is TRBV4-1 and J usage is TRBJ1-1, with 9 bases matching TRBD1. V lost 3 bases to trimming and J lost 5 bases; unmatched junction nucleotides: 4. Per the germline V gene, CDR1 is MGHRA and CDR2 is YSYEKL. The length of the CDR3 is 14 residues. In DNA, the CDR3 is TGCGCCAGCAGCCAGGACAGGGGCTGGACTGAAGCTTTCTTT. Protein: CASSQDRGWTEAFF.

The rearrangement links TRBV25-1 to TRBJ1-4, with TRBD1 matching 7 bases. Germline CDR1 is MGHDK and CDR2 is SYGVNS. V lost 2 bases, J lost 7 bases, and 7 bases stayed unmatched. CDR3 length equals 15 residues. CDR3 bases: TGTGCCAGCAGTGAAACAGGGGTGGATCCTGAAAAACTGTTTTTT. Translation gives CASSETGVDPEKLFF. Full variable domain (rest looked up from reference TRBV25-1 and TRBJ1-4): EADIYQTPRYLVIGTGKKITLECSQTMGHDKMYWYQQDPGMELHLIHYSYGVNSTEKGDLSSESTVSRIRTEHFPLTLESARPSHTSQYLCASSETGVDPEKLFFGSGTQLSVL.

The chain uses TRBV9 and TRBJ1-1; TRBD1 agrees at 7 bases. The CDR3 sequence is 16 residues long. CDR1 and CDR2 (germline): SGDLS, YYNGEE. The ends lost 4 bases at V and 4 bases at J; junction bases unmatched: 13. The CDR3 DNA is TGTGCCAGCAGCCCCCGAGGGGGCAGGGAGGCCACTGAAGCTTTCTTT. Its protein product is CASSPRGGREATEAFF.

The V call is TRBV2, the J call TRBJ2-6; D might be TRBD2 (7 bases). V was trimmed by 3 bases and J by 0 bases, leaving 12 bases between them. Germline assignment: CDR1 SNHLY and CDR2 FYNNEI. CDR3 length equals 17 residues. The CDR3 spells CASSEGGRLSGANVLTF. In nucleotides, the CDR3 is TGTGCCAGCAGTGAGGGGGGGCGACTCTCTGGGGCCAACGTCCTGACTTTC.

V is TRBV6-1 and J is TRBJ2-7, with TRBD1 matching 8 bases. The V gene end was trimmed by 4 bases and the J gene end by 2 bases; junction bases not matched to a gene: 10. The CDR3 spans 16 residues. Per the germline V gene, CDR1 is MNHNS and CDR2 is SASEGT. Here the CDR3 reads CASSGTDRENPYEQYF. As DNA, the CDR3 is TGTGCCAGCAGTGGCACGGACAGGGAGAATCCCTACGAGCAGTACTTC.

This chain joins TRBV10-3 and TRBJ1-2; 10 bases map to TRBD1. The germline V gene has CDR1 ENHRY and CDR2 SYGVKD. The CDR3 consists of 18 residues. V lost 0 bases and J lost 1; bases outside the gene matches: 8. The CDR3 DNA reads as TGTGCCATCAGTGAGTCTTGGGCCGGGACAGGGGATAACTATGGCTACACCTTC. Its translation is CAISESWAGTGDNYGYTF.